The next 28 T cell receptor beta chains were all read from a single sample in a study of cytomegalovirus exposure and HLA in healthy donors. PCR primers comprised 60 Vbeta and 13 Jbeta primers. The assay was immunoSEQ multiplex PCR, and TCRdb's table has in-frame clones only and misses some. The data show hundreds of thousands of clones, approximately 90% seen once. The material sequenced was PBMCs. These receptors were collected from a woman aged 18-30 years in good health and CMV-seronegative.

The chain uses TRBV9 and TRBJ1-2, with 7 bases matching TRBD1. The junction had 8 bases not matched to a gene; V was cut back by 2 bases and J by 4 bases. The CDR3 length is 15 residues. Per the germline V gene, CDR1 is SGDLS and CDR2 is YYNGEE. The CDR3 region is CASSVLTGFGYGYTF. Written as DNA, the CDR3 is TGTGCCAGCAGCGTTTTGACAGGGTTCGGCTATGGCTACACCTTC.

The chain combines TRBV7-9 with TRBJ1-1; unclear D gene. The CDR3 is 16 amino acids. Germline CDR1 SEHNR, CDR2 FQNEAQ (reference sequence). V lost 4 bases, J lost 0 bases, and 15 bases lay in between. CDR3 nucleotide sequence: TGTGCCAGCAGCTCGACCGGGAGCGCCTTGAACACTGAAGCTTTCTTT. Protein: CASSSTGSALNTEAFF.

V usage is TRBV4-1 and J usage is TRBJ1-1; the match to TRBD1 covers 7 bases. The CDR3 is 15 residues long. V shed 4 bases, J shed 4 bases, and the junction held 9 bases outside the gene matches. Germline-derived CDR1 and CDR2 are MGHRA and YSYEKL. In DNA form, the CDR3 reads TGCGCCAGCAGCCGGGGACAGAGTTTGCCCACTGAAGCTTTCTTT. This gives the protein CASSRGQSLPTEAFF.

The V and J genes are TRBV9 and TRBJ2-5; 9 nucleotides align to TRBD1. The germline V gene encodes CDR1 SGDLS and CDR2 YYNGEE. Trimming at V came to 0 bases and at J to 5 bases, leaving 2 bases not matched to a gene. The CDR3 spans 14 residues. Here the CDR3 reads CASSVAGTGETQYF. The DNA for the CDR3 is TGTGCCAGCAGCGTAGCCGGGACAGGGGAGACCCAGTACTTC.

The gene calls are TRBV7-8 and TRBJ1-2, with D perhaps matching TRBD1 (5 bases). Germline V gene sequence: CDR1 SGHVS, CDR2 FQNEAQ. The ends were cut back, 5 bases at V and 2 bases at J, with 9 bases in the middle. This CDR3 has 13 residues. For the CDR3, the DNA is TGTGCCAGCAGCCGCGACAGAAACTATGGCTACACCTTC. Translated: CASSRDRNYGYTF.

The chain is built from TRBV29-1 and TRBJ1-2; D possibly corresponds to TRBD1 (6 bases). Germline CDR1 reads SQVTM; CDR2 reads ANQGSEA. The CDR3 totals 10 residues. V was pared by 4 bases and J by 6 bases, with 6 bases between. CDR3 residues: CSVAGDGYTF. The CDR3, as DNA: TGCAGCGTTGCAGGGGATGGCTACACCTTC.

This chain connects TRBV12-1 to TRBJ1-5. TRBV12-1 counts as a pseudogene. The CDR3 covers 13 residues. This chain's CDR3 is CASRRRTNQPQHF. The DNA of the CDR3 is TGTGCCAGCCGAAGACGGACTAATCAGCCCCAGCATTTT.

This chain joins TRBV1 and TRBJ1-1. TRBV1 is assigned pseudogene status. CDR3 length equals 14 residues. The DNA of the CDR3 is TGCACCAGCAGCCACCTAATACTACCAGCCGAAGCTTTCTTT. This encodes CTSSHLILPAEAFF.

This clone was observed once. The chain has TRBV20-1 and TRBJ2-5, with D unresolved. The J call may be wrong; the DNA end is better matched by TRBJ2-7. Germline V CDR1 and CDR2: DFQATT, SNEGSKA (reference sequence). The CDR3 extends over 11 amino acids. The CDR3 loop is CSARADYEQYF. As DNA, the CDR3 is TGCAGTGCTAGAGCTGACTACGAGCAGTACTTC.

On this clone itself: Other DNA sequences in this sample translate to the same CDR3. The chain combines TRBV18 with TRBJ2-7, with D perhaps matching TRBD1 (5 bases). The V and J ends lost 1 base and 4 bases respectively, with 8 bases between them. Germline CDR1 KGHSH, CDR2 LQKENI. The CDR3 runs to 13 residues. The chain's CDR3 is CASSPQGSYEQYF. CDR3 in DNA: TGTGCCAGCTCACCACAGGGGTCGTACGAGCAGTACTTC.

The gene calls are TRBV9 and TRBJ2-1; 10 positions agree with TRBD2. CDR1 and CDR2 from the germline V gene are SGDLS and YYNGEE. The CDR3 has 16 amino acids. The ends lost 3 bases at V and 9 bases at J; junction bases unmatched: 12. The CDR3 sequence: CASSERLAGALGEQFF. CDR3 bases: TGTGCCAGCAGCGAGAGGCTAGCGGGGGCCCTCGGTGAGCAGTTCTTC.

The J gene is TRBJ1-2, the V gene TRBV14, with 7 bases matching TRBD1. The CDR3 contains 12 residues. Germline values: CDR1 SGHDN, CDR2 FVKESK. The V and J ends lost 4 bases and 8 bases, in that order; junction bases with no gene match: 4. This chain's CDR3 is CASSPRTGGYTF. The CDR3 region has the DNA TGTGCCAGCAGCCCTCGGACAGGAGGCTACACCTTC.

The genes are TRBV5-4 and TRBJ2-7, with D perhaps matching TRBD1 (6 bases). There are 13 residues in the CDR3. Looked up from germline, CDR1 is SGHNT and CDR2 is YYREEE (reference sequence). Trimming stripped 4 bases from V and 5 bases from J, with 13 bases between. The CDR3 spells CASSQGQRDEQYF. CDR3 coding DNA: TGTGCCAGCAGCCAAGGACAGAGGGACGAGCAGTACTTC.

The rearrangement links TRBV25-1 to TRBJ1-6, with D possibly TRBD1 on 6 matching bases. V lost 8 bases and J lost 10, with 15 bases in between. Germline lookup yields CDR1 MGHDK and CDR2 SYGVNS. The CDR3 has 13 amino acids. The CDR3 loop is CASGTGPGSPLHF. CDR3 bases: TGTGCCAGCGGAACAGGGCCAGGCTCACCCCTCCACTTT.

The gene calls are TRBV7-3 and TRBJ2-1; possible D gene TRBD2, 7 bases. Looked up from germline, CDR1 is SGHTA and CDR2 is FQGTGA. The CDR3 is made up of 16 amino acids. V lost 2 bases to trimming and J lost 4 bases, with 15 bases between them. CDR3 sequence: CASSLSGGAVYNEQFF. Written as DNA, the CDR3 is TGTGCCAGCAGCTTATCTGGGGGGGCGGTGTACAATGAGCAGTTCTTC.

The CDR3: CASSVVSAGGQDTQYF. The DNA for the CDR3 is TGTGCCAGCAGTGTCGTCTCGGCGGGGGGGCAAGATACGCAGTATTTT. V usage is TRBV2 and J usage is TRBJ2-3; 9 bases are a match to TRBD2. J gave up 5 bases and V 4 bases, and 10 bases lay outside the gene matches. Germline V CDR1 and CDR2: SNHLY, FYNNEI. The CDR3 extends over 16 amino acids.

The J gene is TRBJ2-3, the V gene TRBV9; 8 bases align to TRBD2. The V gene's germline CDR1 is SGDLS and CDR2 YYNGEE. V shed 0 bases, J shed 5 bases, and the junction held 11 bases outside the gene matches. This CDR3 contains 17 residues. CDR3 protein: CASSVAPSGGSIDTQYF. CDR3 coding DNA: TGTGCCAGCAGCGTAGCCCCGAGCGGGGGAAGTATAGATACGCAGTATTTT.

The chain uses TRBV27 and TRBJ1-6, with 10 bases fitting TRBD1. Germline V gene sequence: CDR1 MNHEY, CDR2 SMNVEV (reference sequence). After removal of 6 bases from V and 6 bases from J, the junction contained 8 bases not matched to a gene. The CDR3 runs 16 residues. This CDR3 is CASSSKTGGFNSPLHF. DNA of the CDR3: TGTGCCAGCAGCTCCAAGACAGGGGGCTTTAATTCACCCCTCCACTTT.

This clone has just one count. The chain couples TRBV9 to TRBJ2-5; TRBD1 aligns across 11 bases. The CDR3 covers 16 residues. J lost 4 bases, V lost 0 bases, and 5 bases had no gene match. CDR1 SGDLS and CDR2 YYNGEE come from the germline V gene. This CDR3 is CASSVGTGGWRETQYF. The CDR3 DNA reads as TGTGCCAGCAGCGTAGGGACAGGGGGCTGGAGAGAGACCCAGTACTTC.

The J gene is TRBJ1-1, the V gene TRBV7-8, with 7 positions matching TRBD1. Germline values: CDR1 SGHVS, CDR2 FQNEAQ. The CDR3 loop spans 18 amino acids. V lost 2 bases, J lost 2 bases, and 14 bases stayed unmatched. CDR3 sequence: CASSLSTGVFLSNTEAFF. The CDR3 DNA reads TGTGCCAGCAGCTTATCAACAGGGGTTTTCTTGTCTAACACTGAAGCTTTCTTT.

The J gene is TRBJ1-3, the V gene TRBV5-4; no firm D call. Trimming took off 0 bases at V and 0 bases at J, with 10 bases between the two ends. Germline lookup yields CDR1 SGHNT and CDR2 YYREEE (reference sequence). The CDR3 spans 16 residues. Written as DNA, the CDR3 is TGTGCCAGCAGCTTGGCCTCCGAGGACTCTGGAAACACCATATATTTT. Residues: CASSLASEDSGNTIYF.

V gene TRBV7-2 combines with J gene TRBJ2-7, with 7 bases aligning to TRBD1. This CDR3 is built from 14 residues. Germline values: CDR1 SGHTA, CDR2 FQGNSA. Losses at the gene ends were 3 bases for V and 1 base for J; bases not matched to a gene: 3. The CDR3 loop reads CASSFGQASYEQYF. As DNA, the CDR3 is TGTGCCAGCAGCTTCGGACAGGCGTCCTACGAGCAGTACTTC.

This clone appeared once. The V gene is TRBV4-2, the J gene TRBJ2-7, with 8 bases identical to TRBD2. CDR3 length: 17 amino acids. Germline V gene sequence: CDR1 LGHNA, CDR2 YNFKEQ. V trimming: 1 base; J trimming: 1 base; junction bases outside the gene matches: 9. This CDR3 reads CASSQGAAGGKSYEQYF. CDR3 coding DNA: TGTGCCAGCAGCCAAGGGGCGGCGGGGGGCAAGTCCTACGAGCAGTACTTC.

V and J are TRBV9 and TRBJ1-5; D call uncertain. The CDR3 has 14 amino acids. V was clipped by 4 bases and J by 4 bases, with 12 bases between them. Germline V lookup: CDR1 SGDLS, CDR2 YYNGEE. Here the CDR3 DNA reads TGTGCCAGCAGCCGAGGGATGCGGAATCAGCCCCAGCATTTT. This gives the protein CASSRGMRNQPQHF.

This rearrangement joins TRBV15 to TRBJ1-1; 8 nucleotides align to TRBD1. The CDR3 consists of 15 residues. After removal of 2 bases from V and 5 bases from J, the junction contained 7 bases not matched to a gene. Germline lookup yields CDR1 LNHNV and CDR2 YYDKDF (reference sequence). CDR3 loop: CATSRITGGETEAFF. As DNA, the CDR3 is TGTGCCACCAGCAGAATCACAGGGGGAGAGACTGAAGCTTTCTTT.

The rearrangement joins TRBV5-1 to TRBJ2-3, with D tentatively TRBD2 (7 bases). Germline-derived CDR1 and CDR2 are SGHRS and YFSETQ. The CDR3 has 15 amino acids. Trimming took off 0 bases at V and 8 bases at J, with 16 bases between the two ends. For the CDR3, the DNA is TGCGCCAGCAGCTTGGCCTTCGGGGGCGGGGGTACGCAGTATTTT. Amino acids: CASSLAFGGGGTQYF.

The chain is built from TRBV27 and TRBJ1-5; tentative D call: TRBD1 (6 bases). This CDR3 is built from 14 residues. Trimming stripped 8 bases from V and 3 bases from J, with 14 bases between. CDR1 and CDR2 from the germline V gene are MNHEY and SMNVEV (reference sequence). CDR3: CASPYRDNNQPQHF. DNA for the CDR3: TGTGCCAGCCCATACAGGGATAACAATCAGCCCCAGCATTTT.

The chain employs TRBV11-3 and TRBJ2-6, with D possibly being TRBD2 (5 bases). Germline V gives CDR1 SGHNT, CDR2 YENEEA. The CDR3 is 15 amino acids. V dropped 6 bases and J dropped 0 bases, with 9 bases sitting between them. For the CDR3, the DNA is TGTGCCAGCAGTTTCGGGGTCTCTGGGGCCAACGTCCTGACTTTC. Its protein product is CASSFGVSGANVLTF.